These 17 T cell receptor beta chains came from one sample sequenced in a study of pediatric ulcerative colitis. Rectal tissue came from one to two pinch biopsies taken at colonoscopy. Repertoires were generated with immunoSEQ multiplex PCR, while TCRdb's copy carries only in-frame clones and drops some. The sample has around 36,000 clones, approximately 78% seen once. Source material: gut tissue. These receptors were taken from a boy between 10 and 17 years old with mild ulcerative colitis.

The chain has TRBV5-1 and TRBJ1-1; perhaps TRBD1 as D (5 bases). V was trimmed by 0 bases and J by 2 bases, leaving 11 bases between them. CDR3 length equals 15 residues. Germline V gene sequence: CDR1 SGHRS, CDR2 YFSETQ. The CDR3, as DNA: TGCGCCAGCAGCTTGGCGGGCAGGGAAAACACTGAAGCTTTCTTT. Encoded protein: CASSLAGRENTEAFF.

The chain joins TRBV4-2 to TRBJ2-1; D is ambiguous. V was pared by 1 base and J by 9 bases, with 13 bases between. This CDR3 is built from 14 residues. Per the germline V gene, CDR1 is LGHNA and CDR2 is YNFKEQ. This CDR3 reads CASSQVLESGEQFF. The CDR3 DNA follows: TGTGCCAGCAGCCAAGTCCTAGAGTCGGGTGAGCAGTTCTTC.

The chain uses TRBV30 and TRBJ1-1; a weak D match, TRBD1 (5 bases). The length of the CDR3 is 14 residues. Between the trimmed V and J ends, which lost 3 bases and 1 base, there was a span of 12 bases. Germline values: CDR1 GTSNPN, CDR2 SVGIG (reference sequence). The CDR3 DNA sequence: TGTGCCTGGAGCCCGGGACCCTGGAACACTGAAGCTTTCTTT. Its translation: CAWSPGPWNTEAFF.

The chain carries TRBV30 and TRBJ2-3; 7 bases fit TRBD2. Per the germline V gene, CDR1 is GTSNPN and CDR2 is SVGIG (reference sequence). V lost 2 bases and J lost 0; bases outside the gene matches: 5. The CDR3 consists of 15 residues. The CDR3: CAWSLAGVSTDTQYF. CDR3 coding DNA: TGTGCCTGGAGTTTGGCGGGGGTTAGCACAGATACGCAGTATTTT.

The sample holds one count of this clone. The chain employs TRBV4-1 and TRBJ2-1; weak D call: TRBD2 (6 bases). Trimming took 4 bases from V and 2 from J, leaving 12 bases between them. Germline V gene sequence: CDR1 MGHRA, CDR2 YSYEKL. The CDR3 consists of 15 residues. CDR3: CASSPTSRAYNEQFF. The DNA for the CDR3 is TGCGCCAGCAGCCCGACTAGTCGGGCCTACAATGAGCAGTTCTTC.

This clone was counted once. CDR3 sequence: CAWNRQGYSPLHF. CDR3 coding DNA: TGTGCCTGGAATCGACAGGGATATTCACCCCTCCACTTT. V and J are TRBV30 and TRBJ1-6; 7 nucleotides agree with TRBD1. This CDR3 contains 13 residues. The trim removed 4 bases at V and 8 bases at J, leaving 5 bases unmatched. Germline V lookup: CDR1 GTSNPN, CDR2 SVGIG (reference sequence).

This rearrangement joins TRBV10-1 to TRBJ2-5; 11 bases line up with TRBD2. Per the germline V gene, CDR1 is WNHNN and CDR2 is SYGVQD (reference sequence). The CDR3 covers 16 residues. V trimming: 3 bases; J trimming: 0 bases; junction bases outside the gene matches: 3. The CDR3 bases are TGCGCCAGCAGTGAAGGTAGCGGGGGGGACCAAGAGACCCAGTACTTC. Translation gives CASSEGSGGDQETQYF.

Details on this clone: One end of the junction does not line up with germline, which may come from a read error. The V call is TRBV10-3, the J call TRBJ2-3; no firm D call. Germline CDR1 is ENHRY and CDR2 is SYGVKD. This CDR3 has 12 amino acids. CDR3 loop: CAIRESQDTQYF. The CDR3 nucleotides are TGTGCCATCAGAGAGTCTCAAGATACGCAGTATTTT.

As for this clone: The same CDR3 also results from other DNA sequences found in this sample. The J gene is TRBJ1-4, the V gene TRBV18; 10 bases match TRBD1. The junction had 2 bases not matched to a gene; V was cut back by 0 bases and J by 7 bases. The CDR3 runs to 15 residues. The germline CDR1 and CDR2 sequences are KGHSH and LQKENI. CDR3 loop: CASSPPGQGGEKLFF. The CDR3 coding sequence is TGTGCCAGCTCACCACCCGGACAGGGGGGTGAAAAACTGTTTTTT.

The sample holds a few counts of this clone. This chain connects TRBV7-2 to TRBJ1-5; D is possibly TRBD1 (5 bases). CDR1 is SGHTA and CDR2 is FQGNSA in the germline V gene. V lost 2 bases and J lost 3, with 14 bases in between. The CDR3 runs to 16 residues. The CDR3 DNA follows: TGTGCCAGCAGCTTAAGTCCAGGGCGGAACAATCAGCCCCAGCATTTT. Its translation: CASSLSPGRNNQPQHF.

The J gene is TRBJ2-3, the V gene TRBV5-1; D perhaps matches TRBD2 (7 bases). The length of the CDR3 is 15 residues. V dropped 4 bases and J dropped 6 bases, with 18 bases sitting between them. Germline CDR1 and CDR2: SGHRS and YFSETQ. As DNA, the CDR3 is TGCGCCAGCAGCCCTGCCCGGGGGGCGAGGGATACGCAGTATTTT. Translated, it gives CASSPARGARDTQYF. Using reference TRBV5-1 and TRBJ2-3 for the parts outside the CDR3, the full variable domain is KAGVTQTPRYLIKTRGQQVTLSCSPISGHRSVSWYQQTPGQGLQFLFEYFSETQRNKGNFPGRFSGRQFSNSRSEMNVSTLELGDSALYLCASSPARGARDTQYFGPGTRLTVL.

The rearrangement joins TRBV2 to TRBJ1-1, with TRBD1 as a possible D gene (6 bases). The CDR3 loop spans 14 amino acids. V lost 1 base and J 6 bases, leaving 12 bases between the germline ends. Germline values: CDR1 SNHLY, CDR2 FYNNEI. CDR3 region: CASSEDNGGPEAFF. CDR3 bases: TGTGCCAGCAGTGAAGATAATGGGGGCCCTGAAGCTTTCTTT.

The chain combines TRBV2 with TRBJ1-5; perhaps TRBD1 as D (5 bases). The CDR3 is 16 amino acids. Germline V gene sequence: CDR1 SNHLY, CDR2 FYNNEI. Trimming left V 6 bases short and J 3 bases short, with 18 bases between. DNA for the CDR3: TGTGCCAGCAGCGATCCCCGACCGGGACCCAATCAGCCCCAGCATTTT. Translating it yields CASSDPRPGPNQPQHF.

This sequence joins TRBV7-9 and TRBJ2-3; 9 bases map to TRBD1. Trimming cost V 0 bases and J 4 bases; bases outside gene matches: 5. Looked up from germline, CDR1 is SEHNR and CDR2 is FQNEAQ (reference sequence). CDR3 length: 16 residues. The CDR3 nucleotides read TGTGCCAGCAGCTTAGCCGGAACAGGGGGCGCAGATACGCAGTATTTT. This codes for CASSLAGTGGADTQYF.

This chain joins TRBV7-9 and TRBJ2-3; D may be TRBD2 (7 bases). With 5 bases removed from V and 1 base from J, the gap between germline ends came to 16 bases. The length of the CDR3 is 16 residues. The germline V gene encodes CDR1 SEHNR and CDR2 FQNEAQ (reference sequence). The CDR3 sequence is CASSPRRGGRTDTQYF. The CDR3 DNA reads TGTGCCAGCAGCCCCAGGAGGGGGGGACGCACAGATACGCAGTATTTT.

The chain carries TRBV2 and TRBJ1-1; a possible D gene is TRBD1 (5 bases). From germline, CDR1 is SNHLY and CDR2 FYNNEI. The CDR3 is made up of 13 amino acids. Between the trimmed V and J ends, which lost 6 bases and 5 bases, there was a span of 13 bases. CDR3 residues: CASRGPGETEAFF. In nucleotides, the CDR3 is TGTGCCAGCAGGGGACCGGGGGAGACTGAAGCTTTCTTT.

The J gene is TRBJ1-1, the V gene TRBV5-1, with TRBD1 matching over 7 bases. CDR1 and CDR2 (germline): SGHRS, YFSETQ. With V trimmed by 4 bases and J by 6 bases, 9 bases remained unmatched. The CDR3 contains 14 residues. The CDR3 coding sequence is TGCGCCAGCAGCGCGGACAGGATAGGGGCTGAAGCTTTCTTT. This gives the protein CASSADRIGAEAFF.